The 21 T cell receptor beta chains in this list originate from one sample, sequenced in a study of response to subunit inactivated influenza vaccine. TCRdb re-called the RT-PCR reads through MiXCR, storing one row per CDR3 protein. The sample contains roughly 570,000 distinct CDR3 sequences, 10% to 15% of which appear only once. The sample in question was PBMCs from blood, obtained roughly 46 days after vaccination. Receptors originate from a man aged 45-65 years who received an inactivated influenza vaccine.

The chain recombines TRBV7-2 with TRBJ2-7; 9 bases match TRBD2. The germline V gene encodes CDR1 SGHTA and CDR2 FQGNSA. After removal of 5 bases from V and 3 bases from J, the junction contained 5 bases not matched to a gene. The CDR3 is 14 residues long. The CDR3 loop is CASSPSGVLYEQYF. CDR3 nucleotides: TGTGCCAGCAGCCCTAGCGGGGTACTCTACGAGCAGTACTTC.

The genes are TRBV2 and TRBJ2-1; the D gene is possibly TRBD2 (5 bases). With 8 bases removed from V and 7 bases from J, the gap between germline ends came to 12 bases. The CDR3 contains 12 residues. Germline V gene data show CDR1 as SNHLY and CDR2 as FYNNEI. CDR3 in amino acids: CASGGSHNEQFF. The CDR3 region has the DNA TGTGCCAGCGGCGGGTCCCATAATGAGCAGTTCTTC.

The sample holds a few counts of this clonotype. The chain couples TRBV6-1 to TRBJ1-1, with 11 bases lining up with TRBD1. V lost 6 bases to trimming and J lost 9 bases; unmatched junction nucleotides: 6. This CDR3 has 13 residues. CDR1 and CDR2 from the germline V gene are MNHNS and SASEGT. DNA of the CDR3: TGTGCCAGCAGCAACAGGGACAGGGGGAAAGCTTTCTTT. It specifies CASSNRDRGKAFF.

This clonotype was counted many times. The gene calls are TRBV28 and TRBJ2-5; D might be TRBD1 or TRBD2, each matching 6 bases. Trimming left V 1 base short and J 5 bases short, with 17 bases between. CDR1 and CDR2 (germline): MDHEN, SYDVKM. The CDR3 spans 16 residues. In nucleotides, the CDR3 is TGTGCCAGCAGTTTATTCGGGGGCACGGGCGGGGAGACCCAGTACTTC. Translating gives CASSLFGGTGGETQYF.

This clonotype was seen ten or more times. For the CDR3, the DNA is TGTGCCAGCAGTTCGACGGGATTATACAATGAGCAGTTCTTC. As protein: CASSSTGLYNEQFF. This rearrangement joins TRBV12-3 or TRBV12-4 to TRBJ2-1; D may be TRBD2 (5 bases). CDR3 length: 14 amino acids. The V end lost 4 bases, the J end lost 4 bases, and 11 bases lay between the germline ends.

The rearrangement uses TRBV20-1 and TRBJ2-1; weak D call: TRBD2 (6 bases). The germline CDR1 and CDR2 sequences are DFQATT and SNEGSKA (reference sequence). This CDR3 contains 15 residues. V was pared by 4 bases and J by 9 bases, with 22 bases between. DNA of the CDR3: TGCAGTGCTACTGGCGGGAAGGGGCCCAAGGCTGAGCAGTTCTTC. The encoded protein is CSATGGKGPKAEQFF.

This clonotype was seen many times. This sequence joins TRBV5-5 and TRBJ1-4; D call uncertain. Trimming stripped 4 bases from V and 4 bases from J, with 14 bases between. Germline CDR1 reads SGHKS; CDR2 reads YYEKEE (reference sequence). CDR3 length: 15 residues. DNA for the CDR3: TGTGCCAGCAGCCTAGGCGGGAGGGATAATGAAAAACTGTTTTTT. This sequence encodes CASSLGGRDNEKLFF.

The gene calls are TRBV12-3 or TRBV12-4 and TRBJ1-4; D is unclear. The CDR3 loop spans 12 amino acids. The V gene lost 4 bases and the J gene lost 7 bases, with 7 bases spanning the gap. The CDR3 bases are TGTGCCAGCAGTTGGGAGGGTGAAAAACTGTTTTTT. It translates to CASSWEGEKLFF.

The V call is TRBV5-1, the J call TRBJ1-6, with D possibly being TRBD1 (5 bases). V lost 0 bases to trimming and J lost 5 bases, with 9 bases between them. Germline values: CDR1 SGHRS, CDR2 YFSETQ. This CDR3 comprises 15 residues. The CDR3 DNA reads as TGCGCCAGCAGCTTGGGGGCAGGGAATAATTCACCCCTCCACTTT. This sequence encodes CASSLGAGNNSPLHF.

This clonotype was seen a few times. This chain joins TRBV5-1 and TRBJ2-1; D is possibly TRBD2 (5 bases). The CDR3 has 15 amino acids. Trimming stripped 4 bases from V and 0 bases from J, with 11 bases between. The germline CDR1 and CDR2 sequences are SGHRS and YFSETQ. The CDR3 region is CASSEDWSSYNEQFF. The CDR3 DNA reads as TGCGCCAGCAGCGAGGACTGGAGCTCCTACAATGAGCAGTTCTTC.

CDR3 nucleotides: TGTGCCAGCAGCCCCGGGACTAGTCAGTTCTTC. Protein sequence: CASSPGTSQFF. The chain links TRBV11-2 to TRBJ2-1; 8 bases are a match to TRBD2. Trimming took 5 bases from V and 13 from J; bases not matched to a gene: 4. Germline V gene lookup returns CDR1 SGHAT and CDR2 FQNNGV. This CDR3 spans 11 amino acids.

This clonotype occurred many times. The V call is TRBV7-2, the J call TRBJ2-7, with 7 bases matching TRBD2. The V and J ends lost 3 bases and 4 bases, in that order; junction bases with no gene match: 6. This CDR3 has 14 amino acids. CDR1 and CDR2 from the germline V gene are SGHTA and FQGNSA. The CDR3 loop is CASSLRASGYEQYF. CDR3 bases: TGTGCCAGCAGCTTGAGGGCTAGCGGATACGAGCAGTACTTC.

This sequence joins TRBV6-1 and TRBJ2-1, with 7 bases fitting TRBD2. The CDR3 loop spans 16 amino acids. Germline CDR1 is MNHNS and CDR2 is SASEGT. After removal of 3 bases from V and 6 bases from J, the junction contained 11 bases not matched to a gene. The CDR3 region is CASSETGGVGGNEQFF. CDR3 sequence (DNA): TGTGCCAGCAGTGAGACGGGGGGTGTAGGTGGCAATGAGCAGTTCTTC.

In its sample, this clonotype was seen many times. The gene calls are TRBV18 and TRBJ2-7, with D uncertain. The CDR3 is made up of 13 amino acids. Deletions cut 0 bases from V and 2 bases from J, with 5 bases between. Germline CDR1 reads KGHSH; CDR2 reads LQKENI. This CDR3 reads CASSPPVTYEQYF. The CDR3 bases are TGTGCCAGCTCACCACCTGTTACCTACGAGCAGTACTTC.

This clonotype was seen a few times. The chain has TRBV5-4 and TRBJ2-2; D ambiguous. The length of the CDR3 is 16 residues. Trimming cost V 4 bases and J 6 bases, with 19 bases left between them. Germline CDR1 and CDR2: SGHNT and YYREEE (reference sequence). The CDR3 DNA reads as TGTGCCAGCAGCGCGGTACGGGCGACGACGGCCGGGGAGCTGTTTTTT. As protein: CASSAVRATTAGELFF. The variable domain in full, completed from reference TRBV5-4 and TRBJ2-2, reads ETGVTQSPTHLIKTRGQQVTLRCSSQSGHNTVSWYQQALGQGPQFIFQYYREEENGRGNFPPRFSGLQFPNYSSELNVNALELDDSALYLCASSAVRATTAGELFFGEGSRLTVL.

J is TRBJ2-5 and V is TRBV12-3 or TRBV12-4; no firm D call. The CDR3 runs to 13 residues. Trimming took 6 bases from V and 1 from J, leaving 9 bases between them. CDR3: CASRATGQETQYF. The CDR3 bases are TGTGCCAGCAGAGCCACGGGCCAAGAGACCCAGTACTTC.

This chain joins TRBV15 and TRBJ2-5; the match to TRBD2 covers 9 bases. This CDR3 has 15 residues. CDR1 is LNHNV and CDR2 is YYDKDF in the germline V gene (reference sequence). The junction had 7 bases not matched to a gene; V was cut back by 3 bases and J by 5 bases. CDR3 amino acids: CATSSDAGGPETQYF. The CDR3 DNA reads as TGTGCCACCAGCAGCGACGCGGGGGGGCCGGAGACCCAGTACTTC.

This chain uses TRBV29-1 with TRBJ2-6, with 11 positions matching TRBD2. The CDR3 is 19 residues long. Germline-derived CDR1 and CDR2 are SQVTM and ANQGSEA. Unmatched junction bases numbered 17, after V lost 7 bases and J lost 3 bases. The CDR3 nucleotides read TGCAGCGCCCTCACCTCTGGGGGACTAGCGGTCATTGGGGCCAACGTCCTGACTTTC. This sequence encodes CSALTSGGLAVIGANVLTF.

This clonotype was observed a few times. CDR3 protein: CATSRDNENLRDRPDTQYF. In DNA, the CDR3 is TGTGCCACCAGCAGAGATAATGAGAATCTGAGGGACAGACCAGATACGCAGTATTTT. The chain carries TRBV15 and TRBJ2-3; 7 nucleotides line up with TRBD1. The CDR3 spans 19 residues. J was trimmed by 4 bases and V by 0 bases; bases with no gene match: 16. The germline CDR1 and CDR2 sequences are LNHNV and YYDKDF (reference sequence).

The chain couples TRBV6-2 or TRBV6-3 to TRBJ1-1; 11 bases fit TRBD1. Germline V gene sequence: CDR1 MNHEY, CDR2 SVGEGT. The CDR3 runs to 14 residues. J was trimmed by 6 bases and V by 8 bases; bases with no gene match: 8. CDR3 in amino acids: CASRTGGSRAEAFF. The CDR3, as DNA: TGTGCCAGCCGGACAGGGGGCTCACGGGCTGAAGCTTTCTTT.

This clonotype was seen a handful of times. The genes are TRBV10-2 and TRBJ2-4; the match to TRBD2 covers 9 bases. Germline lookup yields CDR1 WSHSY and CDR2 SAAADI. The CDR3 runs 15 residues. J lost 9 bases, V lost 8 bases, and 14 bases had no gene match. CDR3 in amino acids: CASWGLAGERGIQYF. DNA for the CDR3: TGCGCCAGCTGGGGACTAGCCGGGGAGAGGGGCATTCAGTACTTC.